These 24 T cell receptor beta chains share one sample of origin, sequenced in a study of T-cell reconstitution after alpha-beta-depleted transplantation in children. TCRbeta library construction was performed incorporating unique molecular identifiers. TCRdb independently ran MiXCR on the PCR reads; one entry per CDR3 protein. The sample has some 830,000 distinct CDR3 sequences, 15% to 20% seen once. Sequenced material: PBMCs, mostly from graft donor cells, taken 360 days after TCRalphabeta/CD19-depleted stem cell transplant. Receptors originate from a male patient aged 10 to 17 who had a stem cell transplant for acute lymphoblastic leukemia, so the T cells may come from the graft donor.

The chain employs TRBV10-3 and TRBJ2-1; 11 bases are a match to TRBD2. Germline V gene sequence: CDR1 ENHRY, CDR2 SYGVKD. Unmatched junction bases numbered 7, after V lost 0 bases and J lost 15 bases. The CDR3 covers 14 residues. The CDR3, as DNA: TGTGCCATCAGTGAGTCGATCACTAGCGGGAGTTTGTTCTTC. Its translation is CAISESITSGSLFF.

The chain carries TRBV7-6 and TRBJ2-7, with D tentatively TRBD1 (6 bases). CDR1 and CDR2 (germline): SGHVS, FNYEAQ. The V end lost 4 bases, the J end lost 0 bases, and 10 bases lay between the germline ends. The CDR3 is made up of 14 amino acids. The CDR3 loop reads CASSSYRVSYEQYF. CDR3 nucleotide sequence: TGTGCCAGCAGCTCATACAGGGTCTCCTACGAGCAGTACTTC.

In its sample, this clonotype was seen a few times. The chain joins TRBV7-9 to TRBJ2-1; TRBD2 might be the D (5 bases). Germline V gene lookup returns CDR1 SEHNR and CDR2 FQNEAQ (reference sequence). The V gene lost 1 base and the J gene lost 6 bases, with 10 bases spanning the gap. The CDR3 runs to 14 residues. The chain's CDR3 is CASSLEVGANEQFF. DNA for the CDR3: TGTGCCAGCAGCTTAGAGGTGGGAGCCAATGAGCAGTTCTTC.

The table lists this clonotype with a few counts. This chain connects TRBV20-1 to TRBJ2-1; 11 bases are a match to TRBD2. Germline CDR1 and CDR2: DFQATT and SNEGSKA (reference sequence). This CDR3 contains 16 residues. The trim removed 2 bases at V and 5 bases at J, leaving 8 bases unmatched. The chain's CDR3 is CSARTPLAGVNNEQFF. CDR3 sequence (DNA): TGCAGTGCTAGAACCCCACTAGCGGGAGTCAACAATGAGCAGTTCTTC.

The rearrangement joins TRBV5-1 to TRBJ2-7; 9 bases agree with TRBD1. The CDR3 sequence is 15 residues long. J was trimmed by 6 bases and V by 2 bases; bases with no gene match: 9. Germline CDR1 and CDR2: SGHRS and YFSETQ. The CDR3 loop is CASSFSAGQGGEQYF. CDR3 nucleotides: TGCGCCAGCAGCTTTAGCGCGGGACAGGGAGGCGAGCAGTACTTC.

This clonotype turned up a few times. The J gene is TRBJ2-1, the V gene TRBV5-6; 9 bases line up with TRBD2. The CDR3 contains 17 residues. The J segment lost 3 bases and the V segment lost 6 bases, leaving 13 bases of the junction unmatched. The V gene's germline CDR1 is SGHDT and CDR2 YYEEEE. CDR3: CASTLYWTSALYNEQFF. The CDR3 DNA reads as TGTGCCAGCACCCTTTATTGGACTAGCGCCCTCTACAATGAGCAGTTCTTC.

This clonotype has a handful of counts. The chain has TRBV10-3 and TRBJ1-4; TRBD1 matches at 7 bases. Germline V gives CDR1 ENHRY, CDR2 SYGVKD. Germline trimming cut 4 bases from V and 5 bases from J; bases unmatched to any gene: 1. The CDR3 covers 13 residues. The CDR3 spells CAISGQGNEKLFF. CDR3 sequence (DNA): TGTGCCATCAGTGGACAGGGAAATGAAAAACTGTTTTTT.

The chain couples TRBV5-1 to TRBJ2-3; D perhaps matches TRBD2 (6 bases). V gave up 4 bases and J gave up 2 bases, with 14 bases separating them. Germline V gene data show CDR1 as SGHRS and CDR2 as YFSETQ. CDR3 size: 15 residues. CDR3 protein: CASSPTRWATDTQYF. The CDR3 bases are TGCGCCAGCAGCCCGACTAGATGGGCCACAGATACGCAGTATTTT.

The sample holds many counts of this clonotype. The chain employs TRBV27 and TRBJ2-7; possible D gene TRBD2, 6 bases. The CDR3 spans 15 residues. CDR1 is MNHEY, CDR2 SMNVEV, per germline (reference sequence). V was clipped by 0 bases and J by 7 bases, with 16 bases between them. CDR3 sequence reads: CASSLSGLGTREQYF. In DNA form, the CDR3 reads TGTGCCAGCAGTTTATCGGGCCTCGGGACTCGAGAGCAGTACTTC.

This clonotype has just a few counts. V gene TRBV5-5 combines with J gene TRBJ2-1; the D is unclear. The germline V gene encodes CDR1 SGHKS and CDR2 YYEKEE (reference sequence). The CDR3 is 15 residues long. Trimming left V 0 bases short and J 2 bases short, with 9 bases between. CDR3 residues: CASSLGLFTYNEQFF. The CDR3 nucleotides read TGTGCCAGCAGCTTGGGACTTTTCACCTACAATGAGCAGTTCTTC.

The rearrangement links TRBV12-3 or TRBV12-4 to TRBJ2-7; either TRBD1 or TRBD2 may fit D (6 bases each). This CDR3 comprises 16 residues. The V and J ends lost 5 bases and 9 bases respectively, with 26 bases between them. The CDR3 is CASSRSSGAMGLRQYF. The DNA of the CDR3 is TGTGCCAGCAGTCGATCTTCGGGGGCCATGGGGCTAAGGCAGTACTTC.

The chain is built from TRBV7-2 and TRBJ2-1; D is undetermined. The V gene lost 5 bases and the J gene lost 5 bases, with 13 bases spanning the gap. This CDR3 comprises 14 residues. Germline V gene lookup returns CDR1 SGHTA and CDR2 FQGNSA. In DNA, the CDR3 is TGTGCCAGCAGCCTTTCGACCTTAAACAATGAGCAGTTCTTC. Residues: CASSLSTLNNEQFF.

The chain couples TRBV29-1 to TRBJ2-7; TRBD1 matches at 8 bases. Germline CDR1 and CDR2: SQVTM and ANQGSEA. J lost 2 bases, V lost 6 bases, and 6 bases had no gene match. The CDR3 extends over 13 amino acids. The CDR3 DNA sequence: TGCAGCGTGACAGGGGATTGGGCCTACGAGCAGTACTTC. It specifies CSVTGDWAYEQYF.

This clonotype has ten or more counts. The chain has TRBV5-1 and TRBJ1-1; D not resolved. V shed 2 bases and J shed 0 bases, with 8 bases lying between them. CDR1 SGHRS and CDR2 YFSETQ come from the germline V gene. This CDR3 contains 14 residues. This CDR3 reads CASSFGFLNTEAFF. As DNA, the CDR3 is TGCGCCAGCAGCTTCGGGTTTCTGAACACTGAAGCTTTCTTT.

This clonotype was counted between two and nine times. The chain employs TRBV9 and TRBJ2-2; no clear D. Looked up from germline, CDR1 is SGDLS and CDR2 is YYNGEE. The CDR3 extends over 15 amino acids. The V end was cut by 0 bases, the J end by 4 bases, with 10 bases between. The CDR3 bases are TGTGCCAGCAGCGTAGGGGGATCCGGCACCGGGGAGCTGTTTTTT. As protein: CASSVGGSGTGELFF.

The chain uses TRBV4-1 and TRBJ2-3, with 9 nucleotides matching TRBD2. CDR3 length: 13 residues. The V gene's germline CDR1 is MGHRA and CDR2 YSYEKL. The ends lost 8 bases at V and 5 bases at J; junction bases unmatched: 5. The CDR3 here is CASGLSGGDTQYF. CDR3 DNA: TGCGCCAGCGGGCTTAGCGGGGGAGATACGCAGTATTTT.

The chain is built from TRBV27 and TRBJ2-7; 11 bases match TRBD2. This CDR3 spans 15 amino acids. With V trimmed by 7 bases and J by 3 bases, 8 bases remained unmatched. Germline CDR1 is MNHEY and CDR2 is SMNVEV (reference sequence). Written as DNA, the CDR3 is TGTGCCAGCAAGGGGGTAGCGGGAGGGGACTACGAGCAGTACTTC. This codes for CASKGVAGGDYEQYF.

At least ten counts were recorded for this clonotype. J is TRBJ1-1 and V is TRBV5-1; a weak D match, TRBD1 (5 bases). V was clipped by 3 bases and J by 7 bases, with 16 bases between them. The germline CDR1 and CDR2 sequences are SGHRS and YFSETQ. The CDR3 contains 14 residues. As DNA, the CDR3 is TGCGCCAGCAGCTCGGGAGGGGTCGGGGGTGAAGCTTTCTTT. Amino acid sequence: CASSSGGVGGEAFF.

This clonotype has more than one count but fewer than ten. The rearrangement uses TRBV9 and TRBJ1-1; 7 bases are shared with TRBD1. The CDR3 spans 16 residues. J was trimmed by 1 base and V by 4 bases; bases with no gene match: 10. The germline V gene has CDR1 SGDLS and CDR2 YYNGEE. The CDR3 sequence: CASSNRQGLRNTEAFF. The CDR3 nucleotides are TGTGCCAGCAGCAACCGACAGGGCCTGAGGAACACTGAAGCTTTCTTT.

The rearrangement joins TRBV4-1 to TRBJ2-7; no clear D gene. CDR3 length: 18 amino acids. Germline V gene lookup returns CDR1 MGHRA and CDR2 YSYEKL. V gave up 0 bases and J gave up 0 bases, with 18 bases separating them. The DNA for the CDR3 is TGCGCCAGCAGCCAAGATCACTTACAGTTAACCTACTCCTACGAGCAGTACTTC. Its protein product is CASSQDHLQLTYSYEQYF.

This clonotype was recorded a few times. The CDR3 protein is CASSGSLLAGRFNEQFF. The CDR3 region has the DNA TGTGCCAGCAGTGGATCTCTACTAGCGGGACGTTTCAATGAGCAGTTCTTC. J is TRBJ2-1 and V is TRBV2; 10 bases fit TRBD2. Germline-derived CDR1 and CDR2 are SNHLY and FYNNEI. CDR3 length equals 17 residues. The trim removed 4 bases at V and 6 bases at J, leaving 12 bases unmatched. The full variable domain, completed using reference TRBV2 and TRBJ2-1, is EPEVTQTPSHQVTQMGQEVILRCVPISNHLYFYWYRQILGQKVEFLVSFYNNEISEKSEIFDDQFSVERPDGSNFTLKIRSTKLEDSAMYFCASSGSLLAGRFNEQFFGPGTRLTVL.

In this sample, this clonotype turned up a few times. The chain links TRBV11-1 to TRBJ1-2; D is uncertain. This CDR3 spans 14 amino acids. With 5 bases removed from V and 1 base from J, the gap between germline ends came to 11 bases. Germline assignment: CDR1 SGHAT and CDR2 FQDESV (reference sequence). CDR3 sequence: CASSNRGLNYGYTF. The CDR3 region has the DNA TGTGCCAGCAGCAACCGGGGTCTTAACTATGGCTACACCTTC.

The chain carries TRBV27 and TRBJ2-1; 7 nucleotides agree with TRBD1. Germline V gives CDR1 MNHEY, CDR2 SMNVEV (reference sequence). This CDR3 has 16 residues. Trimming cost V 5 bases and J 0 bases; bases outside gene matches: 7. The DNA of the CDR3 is TGTGCCAGCAGTACCCAGGGACAGAGCTCCTACAATGAGCAGTTCTTC. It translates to CASSTQGQSSYNEQFF.

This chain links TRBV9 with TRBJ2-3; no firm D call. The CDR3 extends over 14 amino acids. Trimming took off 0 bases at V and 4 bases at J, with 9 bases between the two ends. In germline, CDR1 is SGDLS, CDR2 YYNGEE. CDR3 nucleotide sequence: TGTGCCAGCAGCGTAGATCTTAGGGCAGATACGCAGTATTTT. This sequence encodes CASSVDLRADTQYF. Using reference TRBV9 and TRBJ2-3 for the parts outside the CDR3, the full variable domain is DSGVTQTPKHLITATGQRVTLRCSPRSGDLSVYWYQQSLDQGLQFLIQYYNGEERAKGNILERFSAQQFPDLHSELNLSSLELGDSALYFCASSVDLRADTQYFGPGTRLTVL.